This record covers a single T cell receptor beta chain. V lost 6 bases, J lost 0 bases, and 19 bases lay in between. Germline values: CDR1 SGHDT, CDR2 YYEEEE. The CDR3 covers 16 residues. The sample belongs to a study of blood T cell repertoires in COVID-19. Study information: There were acute and convalescent COVID-19 samples, and they came from the United States, Italy and Spain. The analysed material was cDNA or gDNA that came from T cells, B-cell-depleted T cells, or PBMCs.

Source study methods: Quantification of nucleated cells was approximated via reference gene primer amplification. Profiling relied on immunoSEQ multiplex PCR, and the TCRdb table lists in-frame clones only, not all of them. V, J and clone size derive from that table, while D and trimming were established from the DNA sequence. This sample has tens of thousands of clones, with approximately 87% found just once. The TCR sequence derives from a middle-aged man with active COVID-19. What was sequenced was peripheral blood. The chain links TRBV5-6 to TRBJ2-7; D is unclear. The CDR3 DNA is TGTGCCAGCACCATCGAGTCCGGGTCCAGCTCCTACGAGCAGTACTTC. Its translation: CASTIESGSSSYEQYF. The entire variable domain, with the rest obtained from reference TRBV5-6 and TRBJ2-7, is as follows: DAGVTQSPTHLIKTRGQQVTLRCSPKSGHDTVSWYQQALGQGPQFIFQYYEEEERQRGNFPDRFSGHQFPNYSSELNVNALLLGDSALYLCASTIESGSSSYEQYFGPGTRLTVT.